This T cell receptor (beta chain) was identified in a study of CD4 T cells in relation to SARS-CoV-2 and coronaviruses. Turning to the study itself: PBMCs were cultured with antigen for nine to ten days before TCR beta sequencing. The negative reference was HIV-1 Nef peptide pool or peptide-free culture.

In regard to this clone: Its antigen is unknown.

Notes on the study in general: Samples before the pandemic and after infection were not matched within any donor.

Data came from immunoSEQ multiplex PCR; TCRdb stores just in-frame clones and leaves some out. The profile shows 28,000 or so clones, under 80% of them singletons. Germline V CDR1 and CDR2: LNHDA, SQIVND (reference sequence). V was pared by 1 base and J by 1 base, with 5 bases between. This CDR3 region has 15 residues. Unexposed donor CD4+ T cells date from 2011-2018, before the COVID-19 pandemic. After roughly ten days of culture, CD4+ T cells were isolated. Testing used SARS-CoV-2 S/N and four cold-coronavirus spikes on unexposed-donor CD4+ T cells, cells permitting. Sequenced material: CD4+ T cells from PBMCs, cultured in vitro. The receptor was isolated from a human donor in good health. The chain links TRBV19 to TRBJ2-6; D ambiguous. CDR3 DNA: TGTGCCAGTAGTATAGGCATATCTGGGGCCAACGTCCTGACTTTC. Its translation: CASSIGISGANVLTF.